The clone carrying this T cell receptor (beta chain) was seen just once. Its antigen is not identified. Sequencing was performed with immunoSEQ multiplex PCR; in TCRdb, only in-frame clones are kept and a portion is missing. The sample lists about 87,000 clones; about 88% were seen once. The data are from a study of radiotherapy plus CTLA-4 blockade in lung cancer. Study context: Across the patients, objective responses occurred in more than 15%, and disease control in 30% to 35%. Study-wide results and limits: Blood TCR clones of tumor origin expanded after radiotherapy plus ipilimumab. Together with interferon-beta, which increased in serum after radiation, early dynamic changes in blood T cell clones were reportedly the best predictors of response.

Chemo-refractory metastatic non-small-cell lung cancer patients received focal radiation with ipilimumab CTLA-4 blockade. Sequencing was performed on peripheral blood, taken from a patient treated with radiotherapy plus ipilimumab. This TCR was sampled from a human donor with non-small cell lung cancer that progressed on radiotherapy plus ipilimumab.

The CDR3 loop is CAISGDSYEQYF. As DNA, the CDR3 is TGTGCCATCAGTGGAGACAGCTACGAGCAGTACTTC. The chain carries TRBV10-3 and TRBJ2-7; maybe TRBD1 (5 bases). Germline CDR1 and CDR2: ENHRY and SYGVKD. V gave up 4 bases and J gave up 3 bases, with 7 bases separating them. This CDR3 region has 12 residues.